Here is one T cell receptor (beta chain) with its context. Antigen: not known. This sample stems from a study of CD8 T cells in Susac syndrome. The authors reverse transcribed roughly 0.45 to 1 ug RNA with random hexamers. The TCR beta CDR3 was amplified by immunoSEQ multiplex PCR across 54 Vbeta, 13 Jbeta. Via MiXCR, TCRdb re-called the immunoSEQ multiplex PCR reads, giving one row per CDR3 protein. The sample has roughly 130,000 distinct CDR3 sequences, roughly 94% seen once. Study outcomes and limitations: In its TCR sequencing and HLA analysis, the study acknowledged that the number of individuals was relatively small.

Sequencing of TCR beta drew on CD8+ and CD4+ T cells from blood. Bulk CD8+ and CD4+ cells came from magnetic negative isolation; CD8+ TEMRA by FACS. The CDR3 length is 15 residues. V gave up 4 bases and J gave up 4 bases, with 16 bases separating them. Germline V gene data show CDR1 as LGHNA and CDR2 as YNFKEQ. This TCR was sampled from a human donor with multiple sclerosis. The rearrangement links TRBV4-2 to TRBJ1-1; D unclear. Specimen: CD4+ T cells from PBMCs. This CDR3 reads CASSPQADGSTEAFF. In nucleotides, the CDR3 is TGTGCCAGCAGCCCCCAAGCCGACGGGAGCACTGAAGCTTTCTTT.